Following are 13 T cell receptor beta chains from one sample sequenced in a study of T cell responses to AZD1222 COVID-19 vaccine. The data were produced by immunoSEQ multiplex PCR, yet TCRdb's version contains in-frame clones alone and is incomplete. The sample consists of some 140,000 clones, 85% to 90% of them appearing once. Sequenced material: peripheral blood, taken on day 0 of AZD1222 vaccination. The receptors were sampled from an adult in good health.

V gene TRBV7-2 combines with J gene TRBJ1-1; the D is unclear. The CDR3 consists of 14 residues. V was pared by 5 bases and J by 0 bases, with 10 bases between. Germline assignment: CDR1 SGHTA and CDR2 FQGNSA. CDR3 nucleotides: TGTGCCAGCAGCCCCCGTCCGTTGAACACTGAAGCTTTCTTT. Its translation: CASSPRPLNTEAFF.

This clone was found a few times. The chain joins TRBV2 to TRBJ2-4; 9 bases line up with TRBD2. CDR1 is SNHLY, CDR2 FYNNEI, per germline. CDR3 length equals 14 residues. After removal of 9 bases from V and 0 bases from J, the junction contained 3 bases not matched to a gene. The DNA of the CDR3 is TGTGCCAGTCTAGCGGGACTAGCCAAAAACATTCAGTACTTC. As protein: CASLAGLAKNIQYF.

V gene TRBV19 combines with J gene TRBJ1-1; 11 nucleotides agree with TRBD1. The CDR3 length is 17 residues. Unmatched junction bases numbered 15, after V lost 9 bases and J lost 3 bases. Germline V gene data show CDR1 as LNHDA and CDR2 as SQIVND (reference sequence). This CDR3 is CASQPFIRGQGDTEAFF. The CDR3 DNA follows: TGTGCCAGCCAGCCATTTATACGGGGACAGGGGGACACTGAAGCTTTCTTT.

The V and J genes are TRBV11-2 and TRBJ2-7, with D perhaps matching TRBD1 (6 bases). V was cut by 1 base and J by 1 base, with 14 bases left in between. The CDR3 is 16 residues long. CDR1 and CDR2 (germline): SGHAT, FQNNGV. The DNA of the CDR3 is TGTGCCAGCAGCTTAGGACAGGCGCCACGTTCCTACGAGCAGTACTTC. This codes for CASSLGQAPRSYEQYF.

The V call is TRBV6-2 or TRBV6-3, the J call TRBJ2-2; tentatively, D is TRBD1 (7 bases). The germline gives CDR1 MNHEY, CDR2 SVGEGT. CDR3 size: 15 residues. V gave up 5 bases and J gave up 3 bases, with 13 bases separating them. The CDR3 region has the DNA TGTGCCAGCAGTCCAGGGGGGAGGCACACCGGGGAGCTGTTTTTT. It translates to CASSPGGRHTGELFF.

The V gene is TRBV9, the J gene TRBJ2-3; D unclear. CDR3 size: 14 residues. Trimming shortened V by 0 bases and J by 1 base, and 6 bases separated the two germline ends. Germline assignment: CDR1 SGDLS and CDR2 YYNGEE. The CDR3 nucleotides read TGTGCCAGCAGCGTAGCGCCCGGCACAGATACGCAGTATTTT. It yields the protein CASSVAPGTDTQYF.

The rearrangement uses TRBV5-1 and TRBJ1-5; TRBD1 agrees at 10 bases. Germline values: CDR1 SGHRS, CDR2 YFSETQ. The CDR3 has 15 residues. With 4 bases clipped from V and 4 bases from J, the junction kept 5 bases outside the gene matches. The CDR3 is CASSVGQGGNQPQHF. The CDR3 DNA is TGCGCCAGCAGCGTAGGACAGGGGGGGAATCAGCCCCAGCATTTT.

The J gene is TRBJ2-7, the V gene TRBV19, with 15 bases aligning to TRBD2. CDR3 length equals 16 residues. J gave up 6 bases and V 5 bases, and 8 bases lay outside the gene matches. Germline V gene lookup returns CDR1 LNHDA and CDR2 SQIVND (reference sequence). The CDR3 DNA follows: TGTGCCAGTAGTCGGGGACTAGCGGGAGGCTCGTCCGAGCAGTACTTC. It translates to CASSRGLAGGSSEQYF.

The rearrangement links TRBV7-8 to TRBJ2-1; 11 nucleotides line up with TRBD2. CDR1 SGHVS and CDR2 FQNEAQ come from the germline V gene. Trimming took 3 bases from V and 0 from J; bases not matched to a gene: 10. This CDR3 region has 19 residues. The CDR3 sequence: CASSLIAGGPSSSYNEQFF. In DNA, the CDR3 is TGTGCCAGCAGCTTGATAGCGGGAGGGCCGTCGAGCTCCTACAATGAGCAGTTCTTC.

The chain couples TRBV5-1 to TRBJ1-2; 7 bases are shared with TRBD1. The germline V gene has CDR1 SGHRS and CDR2 YFSETQ. Unmatched junction bases numbered 13, after V lost 4 bases and J lost 7 bases. This CDR3 has 15 amino acids. CDR3 sequence reads: CASSLFFQGVLGYTF. CDR3 nucleotide sequence: TGCGCCAGCAGCCTCTTTTTCCAGGGGGTCCTTGGCTACACCTTC.

This clone was counted once. The CDR3 DNA reads as TGTGCCAGCAGCCAGACACGGATACATGAGCAGTTCTTC. This gives the protein CASSQTRIHEQFF. V is TRBV13 and J is TRBJ2-1; D is undetermined. Trimming stripped 5 bases from V and 8 bases from J, with 13 bases between. Germline CDR1 PRHDT, CDR2 FYEKMQ (reference sequence). The CDR3 loop spans 13 amino acids.

V gene TRBV24-1 combines with J gene TRBJ2-1; a weak D match, TRBD1 (6 bases). The CDR3 covers 14 residues. V gave up 5 bases and J gave up 5 bases, with 12 bases separating them. Germline-derived CDR1 and CDR2 are KGHDR and SFDVKD. In nucleotides, the CDR3 is TGTGCCACCAGTGGGCAGGGGCAGGACAATGAGCAGTTCTTC. Residues: CATSGQGQDNEQFF.

This clone has only one observation. The CDR3 is CASSFPPGGNSPLHF. For the CDR3, the DNA is TGTGCCAGCAGTTTTCCCCCAGGGGGGAATTCACCCCTCCACTTT. This chain joins TRBV28 and TRBJ1-6; 7 bases align to TRBD1. The V gene end was trimmed by 3 bases and the J gene end by 7 bases; junction bases not matched to a gene: 6. The CDR3 consists of 15 residues. Looked up from germline, CDR1 is MDHEN and CDR2 is SYDVKM.